This T cell receptor beta chain originates from a study of T cell responses to AZD1222 COVID-19 vaccine. Study-level points and caveats: The sample set comprised mostly white British donors with more females, and clonal diversity was possibly underestimated.

Analysis merged second doses at about 4 or about 12 weeks. TCRdb keeps only in-frame clones here, not all; method: immunoSEQ multiplex PCR. The table has under 150,000 clones, approximately 89% seen once. Germline lookup yields CDR1 SGHAT and CDR2 FQDESV (reference sequence). The CDR3 has 15 amino acids. The germline V and J ends were trimmed by 1 base and 3 bases, with 7 bases remaining between them. A few counts support this clone. Its antigen is not known. The receptor comes from an adult who received the AZD1222 COVID-19 vaccine. The genes are TRBV11-1 and TRBJ2-6, with unresolved D. The starting material was peripheral blood, obtained 28 days after the second AZD1222 dose. The CDR3 reads CASSLGVDGANVLTF. CDR3 coding DNA: TGTGCCAGCAGCTTAGGAGTAGATGGGGCCAACGTCCTGACTTTC.